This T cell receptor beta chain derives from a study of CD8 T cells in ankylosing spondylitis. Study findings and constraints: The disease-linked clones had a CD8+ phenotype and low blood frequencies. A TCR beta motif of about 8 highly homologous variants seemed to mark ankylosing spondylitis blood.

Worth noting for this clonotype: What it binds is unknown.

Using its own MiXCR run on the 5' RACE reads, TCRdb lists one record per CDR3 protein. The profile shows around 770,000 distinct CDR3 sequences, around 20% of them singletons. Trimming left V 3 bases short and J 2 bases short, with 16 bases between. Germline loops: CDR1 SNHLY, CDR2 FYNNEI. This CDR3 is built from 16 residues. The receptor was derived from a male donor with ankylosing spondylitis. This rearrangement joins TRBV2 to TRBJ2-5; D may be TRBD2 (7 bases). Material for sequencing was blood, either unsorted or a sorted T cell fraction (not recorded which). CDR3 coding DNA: TGTGCCAGCAGTGATGTTGTGGGGAGGGGGCAAGAGACCCAGTACTTC. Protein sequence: CASSDVVGRGQETQYF.